This paragraph reports one T cell receptor (beta chain). What antigen it recognizes has not been identified. No clone much larger than this one lies a single base away; base qualities are absent. The cohort consisted of approximately 670 healthy bone marrow donors. At the time of sampling, all cohort members were nominally healthy, though unrecorded immune exposures were likely present. The donor was CMV seronegative and was included in the group of a few hundred seronegative cohort members. A peripheral blood sample was collected from each donor, and TCR beta sequencing was performed on peripheral blood mononuclear cells. The Qiagen DNeasy Blood Extraction Kit was used to extract genomic DNA from the blood cell samples. These data originate in a study of cytomegalovirus exposure and HLA in healthy donors (TCRdb year 2017). The study in broad terms: According to an earlier analysis of several hundred of the donors, roughly 180 million T cells yielded 120 million or so unique TCR beta sequences and 276 Gb of sequence data. About 280 gigabases of sequencing data and approximately 92 million unique TCR sequences made up an early release that covered approximately 700 HLA-typed donors. To predict cytomegalovirus infection status, the study brought together high-throughput TCR immunosequencing, statistical association of individual TCRs with disease status, and machine learning. In addition to the first cohort of 666 subjects, a separate validation cohort of some 120 different subjects was used. Every repertoire in the discovery cohort had been generated on one and the same sequencing platform. Across approximately 400 genotyped donors of the cohort, an average of roughly 230,000 unique TCR beta nucleotide sequences per donor were sequenced, and 15% to 20% of those sequences were non-productive. The number of donors typed differed by locus, with roughly 629-640 for A, B, C, DRB1 and DQB1, approximately 500 for DQA1, about 610 for DPA1, and approximately 470 for DPB1. The T cell repertoires of under 700 subjects were profiled by immunosequencing and related to cytomegalovirus serostatus. HLA typing covered class I and class II loci at four-digit resolution. Donor age, sex, ethnicity and CMV serostatus were compiled alongside the repertoire data. To study patterns of TCR occurrence, a later analysis re-analyzed previously published TCR beta repertoires from under 750 donors and added high-resolution HLA genotyping. Of the roughly 400 genotyped donors, 81% were placed in the genetic ancestry cluster associated with self-reported Caucasian donors. Because of strong linkage in the cohort, a few DR-DQ haplotypes were treated as single units for association and clustering. An earlier analysis of some 600 of the donors applied high-throughput TCR beta sequencing to assess whether each TCR beta V gene segment acted as functional or pseudogenic. The study aimed to test whether cataloging public T cell receptors could reveal signatures of past pathogen exposure. The later analysis used no new phenotypic data to find candidate immune exposures, relying instead on TCR beta sequences and their occurrence across donors. In a later genetic analysis, genome-wide SNP genotypes for about 55% of the roughly 670 donors were used, and that subset was treated as a discovery cohort. Beyond this particular receptor, the publication reports: CMV serostatus was the only immune exposure information available for the cohort. A later analysis found that TCR association rates varied across HLA loci, with DRB1 alleles showing the most associated TCRs and HLA-C alleles the fewest. In the study, some 160 TCR beta chains were listed as associated with cytomegalovirus. In a later analysis, several top co-occurrence clusters were reported to appear linked to parvovirus B19, influenza, CMV and Epstein-Barr virus. At a false discovery rate of 0.05, a later analysis linked fewer than 20,000 TCR beta sequences to specific HLA alleles. Some IMGT-functional V segments, including TRBV6-2 and TRBV6-3, could not be distinguished by the 87-base-pair reads and were therefore excluded. Presence/absence analyses assumed roughly uniform sequencing depth across donors, an assumption that may not hold. According to a later genetic analysis, donors in an Asian-associated ancestry cluster had fewer N-insertions in productive TCRs than the approximately 630-donor mean. The classifier was reported to diagnose cytomegalovirus status with high specificity and sensitivity in both the original cohort and the validation cohort. A few of the identified cytomegalovirus-associated TCR beta chains were confirmed in vitro to be specific for cytomegalovirus antigens. Assigning TCR associations to individual alleles was difficult when HLA alleles, especially DR and DQ, strongly co-occurred. Because counts were too low, about 18 rarely observed V segments, including chromosome 9 orphons, were excluded from the earlier analysis of around 640 of the donors. HLA typing was unavailable for some donors at each locus, so association tests used only the typed subset. Compared with equally common non-associated chains, HLA-associated TCR beta chains in a later analysis were more clonally expanded and had lower generation probabilities. The authors suggested that the approach could potentially be generalized to other disease states and immunological phenotypes. A further reported finding was that TCR beta sequences accurately predicted the HLA-A and HLA-B alleles for most subjects in the first cohort. Linkage disequilibrium might explain the correlated functional status among segregating V segments, but an unknown experimental factor could not be excluded. Across donors, most TCR sequences were observed very rarely, whereas some public TCRs were present in many individuals. In a later analysis, most CMV-associated TCR beta chains were found to appear HLA-restricted, with HLA associations seemingly driven largely by CMV exposure. In an earlier analysis of approximately 590 of the donors, most TCR beta V segments appeared in productive rearrangements about 87% or about 30% of the time, broadly matching IMGT annotations. This cohort had only TCR beta chains sequenced, and the lack of alpha or paired-chain data limited which features could be detected. In a later genetic analysis, a missense DCLRE1C variant was associated with V-gene and J-gene trimming of TCR beta chains, and the association was replicated in an independent cohort. The sequencing pipeline was judged likely to have produced a cluster of highly shared sequence variants as a technical artifact.

Receptors were amplified or captured by the immunoSEQ multiplex PCR assay. For the multiplex PCR, a mixture combining 60 forward primers for TCR Vbeta segments and 13 reverse primers for TCR Jbeta segments was used. The CDR3 region of rearranged TCR beta genes was amplified from genomic DNA with a multiplex PCR assay. Amplified TCR beta libraries were sequenced as 87-base-pair reads on the Illumina HiSeq System. Concerning the study's data processing: A later analysis tallied 75 million to 85 million unique TCR beta chains across the 700 or so repertoires, and roughly 11 million of those chains were shared by two or more donors. A nearest-neighbor algorithm error-corrected the raw reads and collapsed the reads into unique sequences, merging closely related sequences to remove PCR and sequencing errors. To assign V, D and J gene segments, CDR3 sequences were aligned to IMGT reference sequences. For a sequence to be retained, a match of at least six nucleotides was required to both a V gene segment and a J gene segment. Rearrangements were classified as productive when the CDR3 lacked stop codons and remained in frame with V and J, and all other rearrangements were classified as non-productive. Following IMGT convention, CDR3 was defined as the stretch from the second conserved V-encoded cysteine up to the conserved J-encoded phenylalanine. Sequences without an unambiguous match to a single V gene segment were excluded from the earlier analysis of a few hundred of the donors. In an earlier analysis of several hundred of the donors, a V segment was called functional when productive rearrangements were above 56.7%, and segregating when the standard deviation between donors exceeded 5%. A statistical classification framework was developed to diagnose cytomegalovirus status using the catalog of TCR beta chain sequences. In a later analysis, V and J genes were assigned by comparing TCR nucleotide sequences against IMGT/GENE-DB human TR gene sequences. Using the TCRdist pipeline, a later analysis assigned CDR3 sequences along with most-parsimonious VDJ recombination scenarios. A later analysis defined each TCR beta chain by its CDR3 amino acid sequence plus V-gene family, and excluded reads lacking a unique V-gene family. To address suspected cross-contamination and a sequencing artifact, a later analysis removed approximately 600 highly shared, low-generation-probability nucleotide sequences. For each public chain, a later analysis derived a clonal expansion index from normalized ranks of inferred template counts within each repertoire. Generation probabilities in a later analysis came from a VDJ recombination model fitted to out-of-frame rearrangements, and those results were checked against IGoR. In a later analysis, hypergeometric tests were used to score TCR-TCR, TCR-HLA and TCR-CMV co-occurrence, with a repertoire-size bias correction applied to TCR pairs. To estimate false discovery rates, a later analysis permuted the HLA or CMV assignments 20 times. In a later analysis, co-occurring TCRs were grouped using DBSCAN, with TCRdist sequence similarity added in when clustering inside HLA-allele-positive subsets. For co-occurrence clustering, repertoires with fewer than 30,000 or more than 120,000 public chains were excluded, along with roughly 5 repertoires with anomalous nucleotide sharing. The source is immuneACCESS, and TCRdb retained only in-frame sequences with V and J called. Part of the clones is not carried over; for the studies checked, unresolved V genes explain less than half of this, and the remainder is unexplained. V, J and clone size reflect that table, while D and trimming were determined from the DNA. The sample records about 180,000 clones, 70% to 80% of which are singletons. The ten largest clones capture over 1.1% of the sample.

CDR1 and CDR2 are drawn from the germline V gene: SGDLS, YYNGEE. The CDR3 holds 15 amino acids from the cysteine to the phenylalanine. Solely the CDR3 DNA is kept, with 45 bases framed from the first base. The V end loses 0 bases and the J end loses 0 bases, and a stretch of 10 bases separates them. The TCR comes from a man aged 18 to 29 in good health and CMV-seronegative. Sequenced: PBMCs. The chain employs TRBV9 and TRBJ2-7; no D gene call is confident. The CDR3 amino acid sequence is: CASSVASATSYEQYF. Read as DNA, the sequence is TGTGCCAGCAGCGTAGCCAGCGCAACCTCCTACGAGCAGTACTTC.